This T cell receptor (beta chain) came from a study of monozygotic twins with inflammatory bowel disease. Concerning this clonotype itself: The antigen is unknown.

Broader study findings: Twins with IBD were found to have lower TCRbeta diversity (inverse Simpson) than healthy co-twins. No detectable difference in repertoire similarity separated concordant from discordant twins, possibly as a result of limited power.

The CDR3 is made up of 14 amino acids. The germline V gene encodes CDR1 MNHNS and CDR2 SASEGT. Researchers ran eight separate cDNA reactions for each sample. TCRalpha and TCRbeta cDNA was put through two nested PCRs of around 15 and 9 cycles. TCRdb re-called the 5' RACE reads, yielding one record per CDR3 amino acid sequence without DNA. The table for this sample gives more than 300,000 distinct CDR3 sequences. V usage is TRBV6-1 and J usage is TRBJ1-3; the TCRdb call, TRBD1, lacks DNA for checking. The sequence was obtained from a human donor with ulcerative colitis or Crohn's disease, or a healthy co-twin of an affected twin (not recorded which). Material: blood. CDR3: CASSRQSLGNTIYF.